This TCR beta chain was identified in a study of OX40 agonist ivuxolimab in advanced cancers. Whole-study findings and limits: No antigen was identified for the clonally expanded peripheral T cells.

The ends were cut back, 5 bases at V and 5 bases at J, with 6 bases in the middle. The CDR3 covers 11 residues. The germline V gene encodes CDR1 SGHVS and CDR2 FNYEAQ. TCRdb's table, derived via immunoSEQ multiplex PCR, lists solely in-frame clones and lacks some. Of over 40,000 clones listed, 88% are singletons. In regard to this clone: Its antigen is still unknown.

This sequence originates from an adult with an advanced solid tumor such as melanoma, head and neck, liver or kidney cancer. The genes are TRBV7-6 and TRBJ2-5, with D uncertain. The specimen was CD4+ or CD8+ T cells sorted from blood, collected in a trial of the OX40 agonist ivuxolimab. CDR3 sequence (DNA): TGTGCCAGCAGCGCCCGGGAGACCCAGTACTTC. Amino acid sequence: CASSARETQYF. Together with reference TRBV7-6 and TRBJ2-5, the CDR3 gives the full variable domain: GAGVSQSPRYKVTKRGQDVALRCDPISGHVSLYWYRQALGQGPEFLTYFNYEAQQDKSGLPNDRFSAERPEGSISTLTIQRTEQRDSAMYRCASSARETQYFGPGTRLLVL.